Listed below are T cell receptor beta chains from one sample, sequenced in a study of blood T cell repertoires in COVID-19. Repertoires were generated with immunoSEQ multiplex PCR, while TCRdb's copy carries only in-frame clones and drops some. The sample has roughly 250,000 clones, around nine tenths seen once; the top ten hold roughly 2%. Material: peripheral blood. The source of these receptors is a woman in her 40s who had recovered from COVID-19. Each CDR3 is given with its conserved first and last residue. A D gene is named only where the DNA matches it firmly. Expanded clones are given a class, and other clones once, few, many or no size at all.

clone_size | j_call | v_call | d_call | cdr3_aa | cdr3_nt
few | TRBJ2-7 | TRBV7-6 | TRBD1 | CASSRTLLGQQGTYEQYF | TGTGCCAGCAGCCGGACCTTGCTCGGACAACAGGGGACCTACGAGCAGTACTTC
- | TRBJ1-2 | TRBV5-4 | - | CASSLPRGTSYGYTF | TGTGCCAGCAGCTTGCCCAGGGGAACTAGCTATGGCTACACCTTC
- | TRBJ1-1 | TRBV5-1 | TRBD1 | CASSFDRTGGGEAFF | TGCGCCAGCAGCTTCGACCGGACAGGGGGCGGTGAAGCTTTCTTT
few | TRBJ2-7 | TRBV15 | TRBD1 | CATSRGQGPYEQYF | TGTGCCACCAGCAGAGGACAGGGTCCCTACGAGCAGTACTTC
- | TRBJ1-2 | TRBV4-2 | - | CASSQVAGAGYGYTF | TGTGCCAGCAGCCAAGTCGCGGGGGCCGGCTATGGCTACACCTTC
few | TRBJ2-7 | TRBV11-2 | TRBD1 | CASSRQFRDRGHEQYF | TGTGCCAGCAGCCGCCAATTCCGTGACAGGGGTCACGAGCAGTACTTC
- | TRBJ2-3 | TRBV7-8 | - | CASSKTPAGPGTSTDTQYF | TGTGCCAGCAGCAAAACCCCCGCGGGGCCGGGAACTAGCACAGATACGCAGTATTTT
- | TRBJ2-5 | TRBV6-6 | TRBD2 | CASTSSGMQETQYF | TGTGCCAGCACATCAAGCGGGATGCAAGAGACCCAGTACTTC
- | TRBJ1-2 | TRBV30 | - | CAWSVLAYGYTF | TGTGCCTGGAGTGTTTTGGCCTATGGCTACACCTTC
- | TRBJ2-6 | TRBV4-3 | TRBD2 | CASSQERLRGFSGANVLTF | TGCGCCAGCAGCCAAGAGCGCTTGCGGGGGTTCTCTGGGGCCAACGTCCTGACTTTC
- | TRBJ2-5 | TRBV9 | TRBD2 | CASSVGGGQETQYF | TGTGCCAGCAGCGTAGGCGGGGGCCAAGAGACCCAGTACTTC
- | TRBJ2-7 | TRBV11-1 | - | CASSLDRDQQYF | TGTGCCAGCAGCCTAGACAGAGATCAGCAGTACTTC
- | TRBJ2-2 | TRBV25-1 | TRBD2 | CASSRGGLAGETGELFF | TGTGCCAGCAGTAGAGGTGGACTAGCGGGAGAGACCGGGGAGCTGTTTTTT
- | TRBJ2-2 | TRBV7-3 | - | CASSLIFAGELFF | TGTGCCAGCAGCTTAATATTCGCCGGGGAGCTGTTTTTT
- | TRBJ1-5 | TRBV9 | - | CASSPRGDSNQPQHF | TGTGCCAGCAGCCCGCGCGGGGATAGCAATCAGCCCCAGCATTTT
- | TRBJ2-5 | TRBV6-5 | TRBD2 | CASSPLAGGETQYF | TGTGCCAGCAGCCCCCTCGCGGGGGGAGAGACCCAGTACTTC
few | TRBJ2-3 | TRBV19 | TRBD1 | CASRDRGTDTQYF | TGTGCCAGTAGGGACAGGGGCACAGATACGCAGTATTTT
- | TRBJ2-7 | TRBV11-3 | TRBD1 | CASSPGTGRSYEQYF | TGTGCCAGCAGCCCGGGGACAGGGAGATCCTACGAGCAGTACTTC
- | TRBJ2-7 | TRBV27 | - | CASSWIGEEQYF | TGTGCCAGCAGTTGGATCGGGGAAGAGCAGTACTTC
- | TRBJ1-2 | TRBV10-3 | TRBD1 | CAILRDSSRDGYTF | TGTGCCATCCTACGGGACAGCTCTCGTGACGGCTACACCTTC
- | TRBJ1-2 | TRBV30 | - | CAWRVLWGVRGYTF | TGTGCCTGGAGGGTGCTTTGGGGGGTCCGTGGCTACACCTTC
- | TRBJ1-2 | TRBV29-1 | - | CSVPSSEVYGYTF | TGCAGCGTCCCTTCTTCGGAGGTCTATGGCTACACCTTC
few | TRBJ1-5 | TRBV28 | TRBD1 | CASSENRGINQPQHF | TGTGCCAGCAGTGAAAACAGGGGAATCAATCAGCCCCAGCATTTT
- | TRBJ2-5 | TRBV5-1 | - | CASSQSTGTAQYF | TGCGCCAGCAGCCAATCTACAGGGACGGCCCAGTACTTC
- | TRBJ2-1 | TRBV11-2 | TRBD2 | CASSLDGRGGKRSEQFF | TGTGCCAGCAGCTTAGATGGACGGGGGGGGAAAAGGTCGGAGCAGTTCTTC
- | TRBJ2-5 | TRBV9 | TRBD1 | CASSATGQQETQYF | TGTGCCAGCAGCGCCACGGGACAGCAAGAGACCCAGTACTTC
- | TRBJ2-3 | TRBV19 | TRBD1 | CASGVQGADTQYF | TGTGCCAGCGGAGTACAGGGGGCAGATACGCAGTATTTT
- | TRBJ1-1 | TRBV11-2 | TRBD1 | CASSPADRSTEAFF | TGTGCCAGCAGCCCCGCGGACAGGAGCACTGAAGCTTTCTTT
- | TRBJ2-2 | TRBV5-4 | - | CASSFGGLSGELFF | TGTGCCAGCAGCTTCGGGGGGCTCAGCGGGGAGCTGTTTTTT
once | TRBJ2-5 | TRBV7-2 | TRBD2 | CASSLVRGATSRETQYF | TGTGCCAGCAGCTTAGTGCGGGGGGCCACCTCCAGGGAGACCCAGTACTTC
many | TRBJ2-3 | TRBV6-4 | - | CASSDGGHTDTQYF | TGTGCCAGCAGTGACGGGGGACACACAGATACGCAGTATTTT
- | TRBJ1-6 | TRBV3-1/TRBV3-2 | TRBD1 | CASSRVQGVDNSPLHF | TGTGCCAGCAGCCGCGTTCAGGGGGTTGACAATTCACCCCTCCACTTT
- | TRBJ2-3 | TRBV7-9 | TRBD2 | CASSLSGGRPDTQYF | TGTGCCAGCAGCTTAAGCGGGGGGCGGCCAGATACGCAGTATTTT
- | TRBJ2-7 | TRBV19 | - | CASRPDYLRPYEQYF | TGTGCCAGTAGACCCGACTACCTTCGACCCTACGAGCAGTACTTC
- | TRBJ2-1 | TRBV30 | TRBD2 | CAWRAGEWDEQFF | TGTGCCTGGAGGGCGGGAGAGTGGGATGAGCAGTTCTTC
- | TRBJ2-7 | TRBV5-1 | - | CASSLVAGSYEQYF | TGCGCCAGCAGCTTGGTGGCGGGTTCCTACGAGCAGTACTTC
- | TRBJ1-4 | TRBV4-3 | TRBD1 | CASSHFTGGPNEKLFF | TGCGCCAGCAGCCATTTTACAGGGGGTCCTAATGAAAAACTGTTTTTT
- | TRBJ2-1 | TRBV5-4 | TRBD2 | CASSSRTSGRGRDEQFF | TGTGCCAGCAGCTCTCGGACTAGCGGGAGGGGGAGGGATGAGCAGTTCTTC
- | TRBJ1-4 | TRBV4-1 | TRBD1 | CASSQGQGLTNEKLFF | TGCGCCAGCAGCCAAGGACAGGGCCTAACTAATGAAAAACTGTTTTTT
- | TRBJ1-1 | TRBV19 | - | CASSAQRENTEAFF | TGTGCCAGTAGTGCACAGAGAGAGAACACTGAAGCTTTCTTT
- | TRBJ1-2 | TRBV28 | - | CATRQLPNYGYTF | TGTGCTACCAGACAGTTACCAAACTATGGCTACACCTTC
- | TRBJ1-6 | TRBV27 | TRBD1 | CASSPGTGSSYNSPLHF | TGTGCCAGCAGCCCCGGGACAGGCAGCTCCTATAATTCACCCCTCCACTTT
- | TRBJ1-2 | TRBV19 | - | CASSISWGGTYGYTF | TGTGCCAGTAGTATTTCTTGGGGCGGAACCTATGGCTACACCTTC
- | TRBJ2-7 | TRBV7-8 | - | CASSLAGKPHEQYF | TGTGCCAGCAGCCTGGCGGGTAAACCTCACGAGCAGTACTTC
- | TRBJ1-5 | TRBV5-4 | - | CASSSDTINQPQHF | TGTGCCAGCAGCTCGGACACGATCAATCAGCCCCAGCATTTT
few | TRBJ2-1 | TRBV5-4 | - | CASSPREPGNNEQFF | TGTGCCAGCAGCCCGCGAGAGCCCGGGAACAATGAGCAGTTCTTC
- | TRBJ1-5 | TRBV6-1 | - | CASSEETGVLSNQPQHF | TGTGCCAGCAGTGAAGAAACCGGGGTGCTAAGCAATCAGCCCCAGCATTTT
- | TRBJ1-6 | TRBV28 | - | CASSSPRERGYNSPLHF | TGTGCCAGCAGTTCCCCCAGGGAAAGGGGTTATAATTCACCCCTCCACTTT
- | TRBJ2-7 | TRBV5-1 | TRBD2 | CASSLTGGMHEQYF | TGCGCCAGCAGCTTGACGGGAGGAATGCACGAGCAGTACTTC
- | TRBJ1-5 | TRBV19 | TRBD1 | CASTLTDRGNQPQHF | TGTGCCAGTACCTTGACCGACAGGGGAAATCAGCCCCAGCATTTT
- | TRBJ2-1 | TRBV6-2/TRBV6-3 | - | CASSGTHYNEQFF | TGTGCCAGCAGCGGGACACATTACAATGAGCAGTTCTTC
- | TRBJ2-1 | TRBV19 | TRBD2 | CASSITGTSGSPKDEQFF | TGTGCCAGTAGTATCACCGGGACTAGCGGGAGCCCCAAGGATGAGCAGTTCTTC